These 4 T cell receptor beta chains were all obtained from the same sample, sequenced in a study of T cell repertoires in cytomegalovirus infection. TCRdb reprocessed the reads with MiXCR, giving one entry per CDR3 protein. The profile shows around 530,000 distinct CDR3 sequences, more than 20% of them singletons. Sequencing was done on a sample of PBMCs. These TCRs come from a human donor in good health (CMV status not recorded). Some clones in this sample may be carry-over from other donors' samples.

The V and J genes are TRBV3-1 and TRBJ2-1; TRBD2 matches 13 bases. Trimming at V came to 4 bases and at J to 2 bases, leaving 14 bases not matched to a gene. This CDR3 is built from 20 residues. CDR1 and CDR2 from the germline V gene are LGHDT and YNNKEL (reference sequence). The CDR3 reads CASSRAGTSGKATPYNEQFF. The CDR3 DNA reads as TGTGCCAGCAGCCGCGCCGGGACTAGCGGGAAGGCGACTCCCTACAATGAGCAGTTCTTC.

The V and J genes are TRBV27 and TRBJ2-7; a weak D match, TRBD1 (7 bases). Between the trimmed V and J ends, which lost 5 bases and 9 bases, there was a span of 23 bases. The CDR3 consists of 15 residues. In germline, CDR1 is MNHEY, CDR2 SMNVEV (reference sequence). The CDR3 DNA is TGTGCCAGCAGTCCTCGGACAGGTTCGGGACTTCGGCAGTACGTC. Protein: CASSPRTGSGLRQYV.

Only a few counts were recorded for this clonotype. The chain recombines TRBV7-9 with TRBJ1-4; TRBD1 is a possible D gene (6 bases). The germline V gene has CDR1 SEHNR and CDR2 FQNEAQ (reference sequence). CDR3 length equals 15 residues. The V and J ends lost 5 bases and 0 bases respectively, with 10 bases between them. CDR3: CASSPRQATNEKLFF. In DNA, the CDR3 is TGTGCCAGCAGCCCCCGACAGGCAACTAATGAAAAACTGTTTTTT.

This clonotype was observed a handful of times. CDR3 protein: CSASQGVGEKLFF. Here the CDR3 DNA reads TGCAGTGCTAGTCAGGGAGTAGGTGAAAAACTGTTTTTT. V is TRBV20-1 and J is TRBJ1-4, with D maybe TRBD1 (5 bases). The germline V and J ends were trimmed by 3 bases and 7 bases, with 12 bases remaining between them. This CDR3 contains 13 residues. Germline CDR1 DFQATT, CDR2 SNEGSKA (reference sequence).